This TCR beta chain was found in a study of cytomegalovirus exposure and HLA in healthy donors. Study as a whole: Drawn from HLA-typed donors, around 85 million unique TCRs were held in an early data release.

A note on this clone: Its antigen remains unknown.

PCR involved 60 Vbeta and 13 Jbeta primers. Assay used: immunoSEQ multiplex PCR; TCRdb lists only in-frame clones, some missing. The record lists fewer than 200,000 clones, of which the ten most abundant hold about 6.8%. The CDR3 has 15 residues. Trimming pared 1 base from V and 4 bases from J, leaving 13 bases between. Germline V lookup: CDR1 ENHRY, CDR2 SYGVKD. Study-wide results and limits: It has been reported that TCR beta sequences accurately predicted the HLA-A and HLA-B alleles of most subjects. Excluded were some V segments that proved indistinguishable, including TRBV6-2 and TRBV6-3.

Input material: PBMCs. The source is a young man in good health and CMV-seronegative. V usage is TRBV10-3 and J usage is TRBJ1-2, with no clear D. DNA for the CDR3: TGTGCCATCAGTGAGTTGAATCTCGGTCTCTATGGCTACACCTTC. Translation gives CAISELNLGLYGYTF.